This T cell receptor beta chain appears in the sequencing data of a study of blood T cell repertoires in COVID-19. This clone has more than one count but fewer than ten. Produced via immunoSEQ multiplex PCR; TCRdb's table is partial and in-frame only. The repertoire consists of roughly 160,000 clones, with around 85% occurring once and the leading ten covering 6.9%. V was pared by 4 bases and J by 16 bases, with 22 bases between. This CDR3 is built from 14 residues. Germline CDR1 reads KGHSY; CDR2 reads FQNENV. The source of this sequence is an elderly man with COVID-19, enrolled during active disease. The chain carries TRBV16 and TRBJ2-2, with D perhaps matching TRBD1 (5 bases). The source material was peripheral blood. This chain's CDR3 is CASSPERRQGRRFF. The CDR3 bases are TGTGCCAGCAGCCCCGAACGAAGGCAGGGAAGGAGGTTTTTT. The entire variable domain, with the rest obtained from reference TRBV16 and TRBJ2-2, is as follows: GEEVAQTPKHLVRGEGQKAKLYCAPIKGHSYVFWYQQVLKNEFKFLISFQNENVFDETGMPKERFSAKCLPNSPCSLEIQATKLEDSAVYFCASSPERRQGRRFFGEGSRLTVL.